The rows below give T cell receptor beta chains drawn from one sample of a study of blood T cell repertoires in COVID-19. Sequencing used immunoSEQ multiplex PCR; TCRdb keeps in-frame clones, though not all of them. Of approximately 97,000 clones detected, less than 85% appear once; the ten largest clones hold approximately 40%. The sequencing input was peripheral blood. These receptors were taken from a man at least 80 years old with acute or convalescent COVID-19. Each CDR3 is given without its conserved first and last residue. The order of the fields is J gene, V gene, CDR3 protein.

J gene: TRBJ1-1; V gene: TRBV5-8; CDR3 protein: ASSLSVGTEAF
J gene: TRBJ1-1; V gene: TRBV30; CDR3 protein: AWSVQPMLNTEAF
J gene: TRBJ2-1; V gene: TRBV30; CDR3 protein: AWTPARDEQF
J gene: TRBJ2-7; V gene: TRBV29-1; CDR3 protein: SVGGGTSYEQY
J gene: TRBJ2-7; V gene: TRBV18; CDR3 protein: ASSLGGQGKLYEQY
J gene: TRBJ2-1; V gene: TRBV4-2; CDR3 protein: ASSQGSGSSYNEQF
J gene: TRBJ2-3; V gene: TRBV12-5; CDR3 protein: ASGSTLAGADTQY
J gene: TRBJ1-5; V gene: TRBV2; CDR3 protein: ASSEQGTGNQPQH
J gene: TRBJ2-7; V gene: TRBV5-6; CDR3 protein: ASSGGLAVSYEQY
J gene: TRBJ1-1; V gene: TRBV18; CDR3 protein: ASSPDRSMNTEAF
J gene: TRBJ2-5; V gene: TRBV4-1; CDR3 protein: ASSREGGPYVGTQY
J gene: TRBJ2-2; V gene: TRBV7-9; CDR3 protein: ASSLSRGMGTGELF
J gene: TRBJ1-6; V gene: TRBV6-5; CDR3 protein: ASRQTGGHSPLH
J gene: TRBJ2-1; V gene: TRBV2; CDR3 protein: ASSPSREGEQF
J gene: TRBJ1-1; V gene: TRBV20-1; CDR3 protein: SARGQQEAF
J gene: TRBJ1-2; V gene: TRBV28; CDR3 protein: ASTPGYRGYT
J gene: TRBJ2-1; V gene: TRBV28; CDR3 protein: ASRGTSSYNEQF
J gene: TRBJ2-3; V gene: TRBV5-5; CDR3 protein: ASSLEQILSTDTQY
J gene: TRBJ2-5; V gene: TRBV2; CDR3 protein: ASNPLAGVETQY
J gene: TRBJ2-2; V gene: TRBV2; CDR3 protein: AGQGYGELF
J gene: TRBJ2-5; V gene: TRBV6-2/TRBV6-3; CDR3 protein: ASSYGARRSQETQY
J gene: TRBJ2-3; V gene: TRBV10-3; CDR3 protein: AIRSQDTQY
J gene: TRBJ2-1; V gene: TRBV4-2; CDR3 protein: ASSQDLGLAGNEQF
J gene: TRBJ1-2; V gene: TRBV30; CDR3 protein: AWADSNYGYT
J gene: TRBJ2-3; V gene: TRBV27; CDR3 protein: ASTLTSGRRSSTDTQY
J gene: TRBJ1-5; V gene: TRBV5-1; CDR3 protein: ASSLDSYSNQPQH
J gene: TRBJ1-1; V gene: TRBV5-1; CDR3 protein: ASSLGQGGSEAF
J gene: TRBJ1-1; V gene: TRBV9; CDR3 protein: ASSVVGTGPNEAF
J gene: TRBJ1-4; V gene: TRBV7-6; CDR3 protein: ASSQGQKRGSNEKLF
J gene: TRBJ2-2; V gene: TRBV25-1; CDR3 protein: ASSDAVGGAVGELF
J gene: TRBJ2-1; V gene: TRBV27; CDR3 protein: ASSFSALAGYYNEQF
J gene: TRBJ2-3; V gene: TRBV29-1; CDR3 protein: SVDSADTQY
J gene: TRBJ1-1; V gene: TRBV27; CDR3 protein: ASSFHPDRGLMNTEAF
J gene: TRBJ2-7; V gene: TRBV5-4; CDR3 protein: ASSPGQAHYEQY
J gene: TRBJ2-7; V gene: TRBV5-1; CDR3 protein: ANIGRRQGPLNEQY
J gene: TRBJ2-2; V gene: TRBV24-1; CDR3 protein: ATSDLKGTTNTGELF
J gene: TRBJ2-1; V gene: TRBV5-1; CDR3 protein: ASSLYGNEQF
J gene: TRBJ2-2; V gene: TRBV7-2; CDR3 protein: ASSLGTRNTGELF
J gene: TRBJ2-2; V gene: TRBV3-1/TRBV3-2; CDR3 protein: ASSQSGTSESSGELF
J gene: TRBJ2-5; V gene: TRBV28; CDR3 protein: ASSFSGAQETQY
J gene: TRBJ2-7; V gene: TRBV7-9; CDR3 protein: ASSLAGGGAYEQY
J gene: TRBJ1-6; V gene: TRBV7-2; CDR3 protein: ASSLAHRGLQPLH
J gene: TRBJ2-3; V gene: TRBV3-1/TRBV3-2; CDR3 protein: ASSPSGTSGELDTQY
J gene: TRBJ2-1; V gene: TRBV4-1; CDR3 protein: ASSQNDRGSYNEQF
J gene: TRBJ1-1; V gene: TRBV7-9; CDR3 protein: ASSTRKAGATEAF
J gene: TRBJ2-7; V gene: TRBV3-1/TRBV3-2; CDR3 protein: ASSQDTRGHEQY
J gene: TRBJ2-7; V gene: TRBV9; CDR3 protein: ASSVAVSGSGEQY
J gene: TRBJ2-2; V gene: TRBV7-3; CDR3 protein: ASSLQGPNTGELF